The 23 T cell receptor beta chains given below trace back to one sample, sequenced in a study of T cells in Graves' hyperthyroidism and ophthalmopathy. Amplification of TCR beta CDR3 regions used RNA as the template. First-round RT-PCR of the TCR CDR3 relied on the HTBI primer set. TCRdb redid the calling of the multiplex PCR reads with MiXCR, one entry per CDR3 protein. The sample has over 550,000 distinct CDR3 sequences, around 15% seen once. Specimen: blood. These receptors came from a woman aged 18-29 years with Graves' hyperthyroidism.

This clonotype was counted a few times. J is TRBJ1-1 and V is TRBV30; 7 nucleotides line up with TRBD1. The CDR3 totals 13 residues. V gave up 2 bases and J gave up 5 bases; unmatched junction bases: 5. Germline CDR1 is GTSNPN and CDR2 is SVGIG (reference sequence). In DNA, the CDR3 is TGTGCCTGGAGTAGAGGGGGCTTGACTGAAGCTTTCTTT. The encoded protein is CAWSRGGLTEAFF.

There are many counts of this clonotype. The rearrangement links TRBV6-2 or TRBV6-3 to TRBJ1-1; D is uncertain. V lost 4 bases and J 1 base, leaving 10 bases between the germline ends. The CDR3 covers 14 residues. Germline CDR1 reads MNHEY; CDR2 reads SVGEGT. The CDR3 DNA sequence: TGTGCCAGCAGTTGGCTCGAGGGGAACACTGAAGCTTTCTTT. Translating it yields CASSWLEGNTEAFF.

This clonotype was detected a few times. The J gene is TRBJ2-5, the V gene TRBV14; no firm D call. The CDR3 contains 12 residues. With 0 bases removed from V and 7 bases from J, the gap between germline ends came to 6 bases. Per germline, CDR1 SGHDN and CDR2 FVKESK. CDR3 DNA sequence: TGTGCCAGCAGCCAAGATCGGGTGACCCAGTACTTC. Translated: CASSQDRVTQYF. The variable domain in full, with the rest retrieved from reference TRBV14 and TRBJ2-5, is EAGVTQFPSHSVIEKGQTVTLRCDPISGHDNLYWYRRVMGKEIKFLLHFVKESKQDESGMPNNRFLAERTGGTYSTLKVQPAELEDSGVYFCASSQDRVTQYFGPGTRLLVL.

The table lists this clonotype with many counts. The rearrangement uses TRBV12-3 or TRBV12-4 and TRBJ2-7, with 10 bases matching TRBD1. CDR3 size: 14 residues. V dropped 5 bases and J dropped 5; count of bases not matched to a gene: 6. The CDR3: CASSPRQGANEQYF. CDR3 in DNA: TGTGCCAGCAGTCCCCGACAGGGGGCGAACGAGCAGTACTTC.

The chain carries TRBV7-9 and TRBJ2-1; TRBD2 agrees at 10 bases. V was clipped by 10 bases and J by 3 bases; unmatched bases: 18. This CDR3 is built from 18 residues. CDR1 is SEHNR, CDR2 FQNEAQ, per germline (reference sequence). The CDR3 is CAIRTGLAMGIDYNEQFF. For the CDR3, the DNA is TGTGCCATACGAACGGGACTAGCGATGGGGATTGACTACAATGAGCAGTTCTTC.

The rearrangement joins TRBV29-1 to TRBJ2-3, with D tentatively TRBD1 (5 bases). Per the germline V gene, CDR1 is SQVTM and CDR2 is ANQGSEA. V gave up 4 bases and J gave up 10 bases, with 15 bases separating them. This CDR3 has 12 residues. Here the CDR3 reads CSVAPGLDAQYF. The CDR3 nucleotides read TGCAGCGTTGCGCCAGGGCTGGATGCGCAGTATTTT.

V and J are TRBV30 and TRBJ1-4, with no clear D. Germline lookup yields CDR1 GTSNPN and CDR2 SVGIG (reference sequence). V lost 3 bases and J lost 4, with 12 bases in between. CDR3 length: 14 amino acids. In DNA, the CDR3 is TGTGCCTGGAGCCGACCCGGGATTAATGAAAAACTGTTTTTT. Amino acid sequence: CAWSRPGINEKLFF.

This clonotype has at least ten counts. V and J are TRBV2 and TRBJ2-3; 7 nucleotides agree with TRBD2. Germline values: CDR1 SNHLY, CDR2 FYNNEI. This CDR3 region has 15 residues. V lost 7 bases, J lost 1 base, and 8 bases stayed unmatched. The CDR3 DNA reads TGTGCCAGCAAGGGAACGGGGAGGGGCACAGATACGCAGTATTTT. This translates into CASKGTGRGTDTQYF.

The sample holds many counts of this clonotype. The chain joins TRBV20-1 to TRBJ2-7, with 8 bases matching TRBD1. The V gene end was trimmed by 1 base and the J gene end by 5 bases; junction bases not matched to a gene: 7. Looked up from germline, CDR1 is DFQATT and CDR2 is SNEGSKA (reference sequence). The CDR3 spans 14 residues. The CDR3 nucleotides read TGCAGTGCTAGAGCATCGCAGGGGGCACACGAGCAGTACTTC. Translation: CSARASQGAHEQYF.

A note on this clonotype: One junction end disagrees with the germline gene, perhaps due to a read error. The chain couples TRBV24-1 to TRBJ2-1, with no clear D. CDR3 size: 15 residues. CDR1 is KGHDR, CDR2 SFDVKD, per germline. The DNA for the CDR3 is TGTGCCACCAGTGATTTGTTCAGCGACGCGAATGGGCAGTTCTTC. Its translation is CATSDLFSDANGQFF.

V gene TRBV20-1 combines with J gene TRBJ1-1; 7 nucleotides line up with TRBD1. V gave up 0 bases and J gave up 4 bases; unmatched junction bases: 20. The length of the CDR3 is 19 residues. The V gene's germline CDR1 is DFQATT and CDR2 SNEGSKA (reference sequence). CDR3 region: CSARDSFGGGGKSGTEAFF. The CDR3 DNA follows: TGCAGTGCTAGAGATAGTTTTGGAGGGGGCGGGAAGAGTGGCACTGAAGCTTTCTTT.

This clonotype was observed a handful of times. CDR3 sequence: CASSSVGINQPQHF. CDR3 DNA: TGTGCCAGCAGCTCCGTAGGGATCAATCAGCCCCAGCATTTT. V and J are TRBV11-2 and TRBJ1-5; no clear D gene. CDR1 is SGHAT and CDR2 is FQNNGV in the germline V gene. Trimming stripped 4 bases from V and 3 bases from J, with 10 bases between. This CDR3 contains 14 residues.

This clonotype was seen many times. The chain links TRBV3-1 to TRBJ1-2, with 11 bases aligning to TRBD1. Per the germline V gene, CDR1 is LGHDT and CDR2 is YNNKEL (reference sequence). CDR3 length equals 16 residues. The V gene end was trimmed by 0 bases and the J gene end by 7 bases; junction bases not matched to a gene: 7. CDR3 nucleotides: TGTGCCAGCAGCCAAGAGGACAGGGGGCGAGGCAGTGGCTACACCTTC. This translates into CASSQEDRGRGSGYTF.

This chain links TRBV12-3 or TRBV12-4 with TRBJ2-5, with TRBD2 matching 14 bases. The CDR3 loop spans 16 amino acids. After removal of 3 bases from V and 5 bases from J, the junction contained 5 bases not matched to a gene. In DNA, the CDR3 is TGTGCCAGCAGTTTTTGGGGACTAGCGGGAGTGGAGACCCAGTACTTC. Protein sequence: CASSFWGLAGVETQYF.

This clonotype was counted ten times or more. The chain carries TRBV20-1 and TRBJ2-5; 8 nucleotides align to TRBD1. V was pared by 6 bases and J by 1 base, with 4 bases of the junction left unmatched. This CDR3 region has 13 residues. Germline V gene sequence: CDR1 DFQATT, CDR2 SNEGSKA (reference sequence). The CDR3 nucleotides are TGCAGTGCCGGTCAGGGGGCCCAAGAGACCCAGTACTTC. Residues: CSAGQGAQETQYF.

Details on this clonotype: One junction end disagrees with the germline gene, perhaps due to a read error. This rearrangement joins TRBV24-1 to TRBJ1-1; D might be TRBD1 (5 bases). The CDR3 contains 13 residues. Germline V lookup: CDR1 KGHDR, CDR2 SFDVKD. The CDR3 loop is CAASVVYRTEAFF. CDR3 DNA: TGTGCCGCCAGTGTCGTATACAGGACTGAAGCTTTCTTT.

This clonotype occurred a few times. This rearrangement joins TRBV12-5 to TRBJ2-1; 9 nucleotides align to TRBD2. Germline values: CDR1 LGHNT, CDR2 FRNRAP. This CDR3 comprises 15 residues. V lost 3 bases to trimming and J lost 2 bases; unmatched junction nucleotides: 2. CDR3 in DNA: TGTGCTAGTGGTTTAGCTAGCGGGACCTACAATGAGCAGTTCTTC. Its protein is CASGLASGTYNEQFF.

There are many counts of this clonotype. V usage is TRBV24-1 and J usage is TRBJ1-5; unclear D gene. The CDR3 spans 16 residues. Germline CDR1 and CDR2: KGHDR and SFDVKD. V was pared by 5 bases and J by 3 bases, with 16 bases between. CDR3 region: CATSGVGGEDNQPQHF. CDR3 in DNA: TGTGCCACCAGTGGGGTTGGTGGGGAAGACAATCAGCCCCAGCATTTT.

This clonotype appeared many times. The CDR3 protein is CASSRTVNSNQPQHF. DNA of the CDR3: TGTGCCAGCAGCAGGACAGTTAATAGCAATCAGCCCCAGCATTTT. The rearrangement joins TRBV6-1 to TRBJ1-5; a weak D match, TRBD1 (6 bases). Germline CDR1 is MNHNS and CDR2 is SASEGT. CDR3 length equals 15 residues. Trimming shortened V by 6 bases and J by 0 bases, and 12 bases separated the two germline ends.

This chain connects TRBV27 to TRBJ1-5; maybe TRBD1 (5 bases). The V gene's germline CDR1 is MNHEY and CDR2 SMNVEV (reference sequence). Trimming took 6 bases from V and 3 from J, leaving 12 bases between them. CDR3 length: 14 residues. For the CDR3, the DNA is TGTGCCAGCAGCCGAGACAGCATCAATCAGCCCCAGCATTTT. It codes for CASSRDSINQPQHF.

This chain joins TRBV4-1 and TRBJ2-3, with 9 bases aligning to TRBD1. Germline-derived CDR1 and CDR2 are MGHRA and YSYEKL. After removal of 2 bases from V and 1 base from J, the junction contained 7 bases not matched to a gene. The CDR3 length is 17 residues. The DNA for the CDR3 is TGCGCCAGCAGCCAATACCTCCGGGACAGGGGCACAGATACGCAGTATTTT. This sequence encodes CASSQYLRDRGTDTQYF.

This clonotype was recorded at least ten times. V is TRBV27 and J is TRBJ2-3, with D unresolved. The CDR3 spans 15 residues. V was pared by 4 bases and J by 2 bases, with 13 bases between. Germline values: CDR1 MNHEY, CDR2 SMNVEV (reference sequence). The CDR3 DNA reads TGTGCCAGCAGTTCCCCCCAAAATCTCACAGATACGCAGTATTTT. It is translated as CASSSPQNLTDTQYF.

The gene calls are TRBV24-1 and TRBJ2-1, with TRBD1 matching 7 bases. Gene TRBJ2-7 matches the end of the DNA better, so the J call may be wrong. Per the germline V gene, CDR1 is KGHDR and CDR2 is SFDVKD. CDR3 length: 18 amino acids. In DNA, the CDR3 is TGTGCCACCAGTGACTCGTTTTACAGGGGCAGCTCCTACAATGAGCAGTACTTC. This encodes CATSDSFYRGSSYNEQYF.